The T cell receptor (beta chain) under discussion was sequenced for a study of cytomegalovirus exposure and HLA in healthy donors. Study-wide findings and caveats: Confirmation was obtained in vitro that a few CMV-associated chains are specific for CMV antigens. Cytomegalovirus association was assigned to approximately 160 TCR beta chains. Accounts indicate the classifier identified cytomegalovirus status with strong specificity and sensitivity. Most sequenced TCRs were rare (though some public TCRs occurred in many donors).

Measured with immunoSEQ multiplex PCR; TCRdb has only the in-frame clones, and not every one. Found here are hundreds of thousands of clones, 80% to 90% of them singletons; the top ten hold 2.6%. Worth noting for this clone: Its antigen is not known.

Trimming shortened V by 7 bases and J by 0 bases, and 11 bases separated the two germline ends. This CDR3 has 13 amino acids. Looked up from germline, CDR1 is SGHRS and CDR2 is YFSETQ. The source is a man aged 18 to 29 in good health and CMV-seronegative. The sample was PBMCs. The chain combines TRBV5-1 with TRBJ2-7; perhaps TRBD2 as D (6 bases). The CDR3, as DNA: TGCGCCAGCCAGCGGGCCAACTCCTACGAGCAGTACTTC. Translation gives CASQRANSYEQYF.